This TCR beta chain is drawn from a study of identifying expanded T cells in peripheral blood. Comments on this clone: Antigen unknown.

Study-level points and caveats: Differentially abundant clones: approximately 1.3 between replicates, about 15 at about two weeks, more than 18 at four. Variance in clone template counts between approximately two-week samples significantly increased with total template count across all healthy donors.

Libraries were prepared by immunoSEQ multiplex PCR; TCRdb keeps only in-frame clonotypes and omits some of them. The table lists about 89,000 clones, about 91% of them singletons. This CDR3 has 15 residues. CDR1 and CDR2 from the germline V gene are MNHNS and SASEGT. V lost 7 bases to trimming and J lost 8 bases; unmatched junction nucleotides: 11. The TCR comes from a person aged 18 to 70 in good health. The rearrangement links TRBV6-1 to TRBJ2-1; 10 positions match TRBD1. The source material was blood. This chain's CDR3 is CASIMGQGNSDEQFF. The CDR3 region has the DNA TGTGCCAGCATTATGGGACAGGGGAATTCGGATGAGCAGTTCTTC.